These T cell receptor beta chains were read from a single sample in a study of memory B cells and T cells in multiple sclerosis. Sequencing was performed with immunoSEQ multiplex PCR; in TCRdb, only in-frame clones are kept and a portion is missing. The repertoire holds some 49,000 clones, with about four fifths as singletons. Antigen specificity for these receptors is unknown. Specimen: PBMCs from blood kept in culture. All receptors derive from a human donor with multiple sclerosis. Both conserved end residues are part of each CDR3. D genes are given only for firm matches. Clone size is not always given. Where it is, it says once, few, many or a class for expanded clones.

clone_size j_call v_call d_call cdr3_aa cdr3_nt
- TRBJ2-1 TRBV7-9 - CASSLSSDEQFF TGTGCCAGCAGCTTATCATCTGATGAGCAGTTCTTC
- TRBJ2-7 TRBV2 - CASSVSRFEQYF TGTGCCAGCAGTGTATCTAGATTCGAGCAGTACTTC
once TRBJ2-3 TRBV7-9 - CASSLASTSTDTQYF TGTGCCAGCAGCTTAGCCAGCACTAGCACAGATACGCAGTATTTT
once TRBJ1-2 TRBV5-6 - CASSLPNYGYTF TGTGCCAGCAGCTTGCCCAACTATGGCTACACCTTC
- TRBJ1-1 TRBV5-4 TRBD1 CASRPDRVRTEAFF TGTGCCAGCAGGCCTGACAGGGTGCGGACTGAAGCTTTCTTT
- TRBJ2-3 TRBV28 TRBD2 CASGTSGGADTQYF TGTGCCAGCGGAACTAGCGGGGGGGCGGATACGCAGTATTTT
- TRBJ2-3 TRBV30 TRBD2 CAWSEGLASTDTQYF TGTGCCTGGAGCGAAGGACTAGCGAGCACAGATACGCAGTATTTT
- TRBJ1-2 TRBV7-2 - CASSLGGGPLYGYTF TGTGCCAGCAGCTTAGGGGGAGGGCCGCTCTATGGCTACACCTTC
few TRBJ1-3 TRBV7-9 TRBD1 CASSLGQGARGNTIYF TGTGCCAGCAGCCTTGGACAGGGGGCTAGAGGAAACACCATATATTTT
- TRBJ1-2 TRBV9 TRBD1 CASSAGGGYGYTF TGTGCCAGCAGCGCAGGGGGTGGCTATGGCTACACCTTC
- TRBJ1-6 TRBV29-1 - CSVLTGTLGSPLHF TGCAGCGTCTTGACAGGCACCTTGGGATCACCCCTCCACTTT